This is a list of T cell receptor beta chains from one sample in a study of control samples from healthy donors and cancer patients. Using immunoSEQ multiplex PCR, the repertoire was profiled, and TCRdb retains in-frame clones only, with some absent. The sample lists 110,000 to 150,000 clones; around 90% were seen once. Sample: blood. The receptors here all came from a man aged 30 to 45 in good health. Each CDR3 is given with its conserved first and last residue. A D gene is named only where the DNA matches it firmly. The size of a clone is reported for some rows only, either as once, few or many, or as a class for expanded clones.

14	TRBV10-1	.	TRBJ1-4	.	CASSPQSLNEKLFF	TGCGCCAGCAGTCCGCAGAGTCTTAATGAAAAACTGTTTTTT
14	TRBV27	.	TRBJ1-5	.	CASSLRVGGQPQHF	TGTGCCAGCAGTTTAAGAGTAGGGGGGCAGCCCCAGCATTTT
12	TRBV28	.	TRBJ1-2	.	CASRGQLYGYTF	TGTGCCAGCAGAGGACAGTTATATGGCTACACCTTC
14	TRBV27	.	TRBJ2-7	.	CASRAPGARNEQYF	TGTGCCAGCAGGGCCCCAGGGGCAAGGAACGAGCAGTACTTC
19	TRBV19	.	TRBJ1-6	TRBD1	CASSKRTNTQGARNSPLHF	TGTGCCAGTAGTAAACGAACCAACACACAGGGGGCTCGTAATTCACCCCTCCACTTT
16	TRBV5-1	.	TRBJ1-6	.	CASSLGEISYNSPLHF	TGCGCCAGCAGCTTGGGGGAAATCTCCTATAATTCACCCCTCCACTTT
17	TRBV4-3	.	TRBJ2-4	TRBD2	CASSQDPPSGTKNIQYF	TGCGCCAGCAGCCAAGATCCCCCTAGCGGTACCAAAAACATTCAGTACTTC
14	TRBV3-1/TRBV3-2	.	TRBJ1-3	.	CASREQGSGNTIYF	TGTGCCAGCAGAGAACAGGGATCGGGAAACACCATATATTTT
14	TRBV29-1	.	TRBJ1-1	.	CSVGLVEMNTEAFF	TGCAGCGTTGGACTGGTAGAGATGAACACTGAAGCTTTCTTT
14	TRBV18	once	TRBJ1-5	.	CASSPPQGNQPQHF	TGTGCCAGCTCACCTCCCCAGGGAAATCAGCCCCAGCATTTT
14	TRBV3-1/TRBV3-2	.	TRBJ1-1	.	CASSVQVMNTEAFF	TGTGCCAGCAGCGTACAGGTCATGAACACTGAAGCTTTCTTT
14	TRBV2	once	TRBJ2-1	.	CASCERISYNEQFF	TGTGCCAGCTGCGAGCGGATATCCTACAATGAGCAGTTCTTC
16	TRBV7-2	.	TRBJ1-1	TRBD1	CASSPDRGQANTEAFF	TGTGCCAGCAGCCCCGACAGGGGCCAAGCGAACACTGAAGCTTTCTTT
14	TRBV5-6	.	TRBJ1-1	.	CASSLAGGFTEAFF	TGTGCCAGCAGCTTGGCAGGTGGTTTCACTGAAGCTTTCTTT
15	TRBV19	.	TRBJ2-1	TRBD2	CASNDLSGALGEQFF	TGTGCCAGTAACGATCTTAGCGGGGCCCTGGGTGAGCAGTTCTTC
12	TRBV6-4	.	TRBJ2-1	.	CARPGLFDEQFF	TGTGCCCGCCCAGGACTATTCGATGAGCAGTTCTTC
14	TRBV6-5	.	TRBJ1-3	.	CASSWRLSGNTIYF	TGTGCCAGCAGTTGGCGACTCTCTGGAAACACCATATATTTT
15	TRBV5-6	.	TRBJ1-1	.	CASSLAVEGNTEAFF	TGTGCCAGCAGCTTGGCCGTGGAGGGGAATACTGAAGCTTTCTTT
16	TRBV27	.	TRBJ2-2	TRBD2	CASNSLAENRAGELFF	TGTGCCAGCAATTCGCTAGCGGAAAACCGGGCAGGGGAGCTGTTTTTT
15	TRBV3-1/TRBV3-2	once	TRBJ2-1	.	CASSQERRVGFEQFF	TGTGCCAGCAGCCAAGAGCGCCGCGTCGGATTTGAGCAGTTCTTC
15	TRBV6-2/TRBV6-3	.	TRBJ2-7	TRBD1	CASSYLGTGAYEQYF	TGTGCCAGCAGTTACCTTGGGACAGGGGCGTACGAGCAGTACTTC
13	TRBV7-9	.	TRBJ2-2	.	CASSLIVTGELFF	TGTGCCAGCAGCTTGATCGTCACCGGGGAGCTGTTTTTT
14	TRBV7-2	.	TRBJ1-1	TRBD1	CASRLQGMNTEAFF	TGTGCCAGCAGGTTACAGGGGATGAACACTGAAGCTTTCTTT
15	TRBV7-2	.	TRBJ1-3	.	CASSLSPGPGNTIYF	TGTGCCAGCAGCTTATCGCCAGGGCCAGGAAACACCATATATTTT
12	TRBV6-6	.	TRBJ1-2	.	CASSYSQEGYTF	TGTGCCAGCAGTTACTCCCAGGAAGGCTACACCTTC
15	TRBV19	.	TRBJ2-7	.	CASSISGQMTYEQYF	TGTGCCAGTAGTATTTCTGGACAGATGACCTACGAGCAGTACTTC
15	TRBV9	.	TRBJ2-1	.	CASSASGASYNEQFF	TGTGCCAGCAGCGCCAGCGGTGCGTCCTACAATGAGCAGTTCTTC